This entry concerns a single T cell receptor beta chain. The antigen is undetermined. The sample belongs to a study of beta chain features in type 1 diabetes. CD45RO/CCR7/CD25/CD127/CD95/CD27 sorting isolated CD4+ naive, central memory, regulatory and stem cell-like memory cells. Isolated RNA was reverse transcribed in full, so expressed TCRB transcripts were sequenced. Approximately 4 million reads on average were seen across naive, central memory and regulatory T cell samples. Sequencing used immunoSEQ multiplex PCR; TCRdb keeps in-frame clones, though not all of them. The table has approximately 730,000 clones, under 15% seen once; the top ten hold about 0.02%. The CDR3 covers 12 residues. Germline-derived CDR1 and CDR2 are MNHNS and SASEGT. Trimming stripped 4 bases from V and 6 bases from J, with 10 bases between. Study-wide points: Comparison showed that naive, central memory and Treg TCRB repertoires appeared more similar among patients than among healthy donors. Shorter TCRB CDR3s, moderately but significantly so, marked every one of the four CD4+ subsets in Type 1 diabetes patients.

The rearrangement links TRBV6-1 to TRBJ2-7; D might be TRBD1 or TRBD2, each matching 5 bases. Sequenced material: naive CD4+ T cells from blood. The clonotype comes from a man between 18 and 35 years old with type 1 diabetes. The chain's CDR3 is CASSGDPGEQYF. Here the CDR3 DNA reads TGTGCCAGCAGTGGGGACCCGGGCGAGCAGTACTTC.